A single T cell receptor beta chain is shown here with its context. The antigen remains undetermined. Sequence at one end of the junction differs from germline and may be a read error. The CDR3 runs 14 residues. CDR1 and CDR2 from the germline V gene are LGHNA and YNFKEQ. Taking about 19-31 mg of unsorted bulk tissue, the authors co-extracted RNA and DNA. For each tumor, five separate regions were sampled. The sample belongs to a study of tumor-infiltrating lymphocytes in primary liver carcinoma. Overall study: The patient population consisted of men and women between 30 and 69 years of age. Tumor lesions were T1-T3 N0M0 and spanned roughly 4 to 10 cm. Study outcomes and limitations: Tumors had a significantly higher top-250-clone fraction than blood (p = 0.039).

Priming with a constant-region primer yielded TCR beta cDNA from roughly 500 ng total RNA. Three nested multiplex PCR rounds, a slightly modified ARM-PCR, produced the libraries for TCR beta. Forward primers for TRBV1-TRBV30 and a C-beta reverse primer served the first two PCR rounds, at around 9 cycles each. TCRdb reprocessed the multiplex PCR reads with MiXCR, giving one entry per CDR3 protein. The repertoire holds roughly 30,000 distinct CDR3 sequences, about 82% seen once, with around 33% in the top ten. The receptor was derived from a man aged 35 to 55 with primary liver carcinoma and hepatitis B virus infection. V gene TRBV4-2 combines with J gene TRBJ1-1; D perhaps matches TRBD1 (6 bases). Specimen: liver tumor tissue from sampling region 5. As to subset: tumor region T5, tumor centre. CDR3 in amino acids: CASSAGQRDTEAFF. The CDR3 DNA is TGTGCCAGCAGCGCTGGACAGAGGGACACTGAGGCTTTCTTT.